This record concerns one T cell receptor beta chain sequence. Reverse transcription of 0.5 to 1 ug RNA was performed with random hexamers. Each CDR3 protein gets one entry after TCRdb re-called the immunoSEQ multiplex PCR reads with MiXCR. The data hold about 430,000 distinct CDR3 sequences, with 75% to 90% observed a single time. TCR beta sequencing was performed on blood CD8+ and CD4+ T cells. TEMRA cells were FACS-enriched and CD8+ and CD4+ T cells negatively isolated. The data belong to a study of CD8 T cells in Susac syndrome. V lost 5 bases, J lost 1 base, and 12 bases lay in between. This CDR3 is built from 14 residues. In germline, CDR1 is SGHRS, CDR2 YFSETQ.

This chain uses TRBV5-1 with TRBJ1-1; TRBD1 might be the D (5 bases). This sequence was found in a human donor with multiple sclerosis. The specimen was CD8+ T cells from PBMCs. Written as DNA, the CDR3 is TGCGCCAGCAGAAGTGAAACAGGGAACACTGAAGCTTTCTTT. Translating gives CASRSETGNTEAFF. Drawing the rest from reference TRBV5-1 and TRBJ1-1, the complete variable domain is KAGVTQTPRYLIKTRGQQVTLSCSPISGHRSVSWYQQTPGQGLQFLFEYFSETQRNKGNFPGRFSGRQFSNSRSEMNVSTLELGDSALYLCASRSETGNTEAFFGQGTRLTVV.